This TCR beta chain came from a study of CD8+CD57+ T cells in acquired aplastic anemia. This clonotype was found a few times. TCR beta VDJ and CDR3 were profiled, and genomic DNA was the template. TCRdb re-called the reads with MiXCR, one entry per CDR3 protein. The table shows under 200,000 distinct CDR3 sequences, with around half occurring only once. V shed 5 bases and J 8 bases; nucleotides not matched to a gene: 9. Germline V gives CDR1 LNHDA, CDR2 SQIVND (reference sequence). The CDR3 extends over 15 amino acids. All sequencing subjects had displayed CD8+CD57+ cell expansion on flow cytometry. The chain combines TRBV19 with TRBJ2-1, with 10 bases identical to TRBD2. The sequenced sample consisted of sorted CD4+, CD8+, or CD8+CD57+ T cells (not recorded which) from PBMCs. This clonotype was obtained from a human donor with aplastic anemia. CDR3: CASSQPSGGVDEQFF. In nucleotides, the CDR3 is TGTGCCAGTAGTCAGCCCAGCGGGGGGGTAGATGAGCAGTTCTTC. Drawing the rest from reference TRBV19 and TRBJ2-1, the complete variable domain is DGGITQSPKYLFRKEGQNVTLSCEQNLNHDAMYWYRQDPGQGLRLIYYSQIVNDFQKGDIAEGYSVSREKKESFPLTVTSAQKNPTAFYLCASSQPSGGVDEQFFGPGTRLTVL.